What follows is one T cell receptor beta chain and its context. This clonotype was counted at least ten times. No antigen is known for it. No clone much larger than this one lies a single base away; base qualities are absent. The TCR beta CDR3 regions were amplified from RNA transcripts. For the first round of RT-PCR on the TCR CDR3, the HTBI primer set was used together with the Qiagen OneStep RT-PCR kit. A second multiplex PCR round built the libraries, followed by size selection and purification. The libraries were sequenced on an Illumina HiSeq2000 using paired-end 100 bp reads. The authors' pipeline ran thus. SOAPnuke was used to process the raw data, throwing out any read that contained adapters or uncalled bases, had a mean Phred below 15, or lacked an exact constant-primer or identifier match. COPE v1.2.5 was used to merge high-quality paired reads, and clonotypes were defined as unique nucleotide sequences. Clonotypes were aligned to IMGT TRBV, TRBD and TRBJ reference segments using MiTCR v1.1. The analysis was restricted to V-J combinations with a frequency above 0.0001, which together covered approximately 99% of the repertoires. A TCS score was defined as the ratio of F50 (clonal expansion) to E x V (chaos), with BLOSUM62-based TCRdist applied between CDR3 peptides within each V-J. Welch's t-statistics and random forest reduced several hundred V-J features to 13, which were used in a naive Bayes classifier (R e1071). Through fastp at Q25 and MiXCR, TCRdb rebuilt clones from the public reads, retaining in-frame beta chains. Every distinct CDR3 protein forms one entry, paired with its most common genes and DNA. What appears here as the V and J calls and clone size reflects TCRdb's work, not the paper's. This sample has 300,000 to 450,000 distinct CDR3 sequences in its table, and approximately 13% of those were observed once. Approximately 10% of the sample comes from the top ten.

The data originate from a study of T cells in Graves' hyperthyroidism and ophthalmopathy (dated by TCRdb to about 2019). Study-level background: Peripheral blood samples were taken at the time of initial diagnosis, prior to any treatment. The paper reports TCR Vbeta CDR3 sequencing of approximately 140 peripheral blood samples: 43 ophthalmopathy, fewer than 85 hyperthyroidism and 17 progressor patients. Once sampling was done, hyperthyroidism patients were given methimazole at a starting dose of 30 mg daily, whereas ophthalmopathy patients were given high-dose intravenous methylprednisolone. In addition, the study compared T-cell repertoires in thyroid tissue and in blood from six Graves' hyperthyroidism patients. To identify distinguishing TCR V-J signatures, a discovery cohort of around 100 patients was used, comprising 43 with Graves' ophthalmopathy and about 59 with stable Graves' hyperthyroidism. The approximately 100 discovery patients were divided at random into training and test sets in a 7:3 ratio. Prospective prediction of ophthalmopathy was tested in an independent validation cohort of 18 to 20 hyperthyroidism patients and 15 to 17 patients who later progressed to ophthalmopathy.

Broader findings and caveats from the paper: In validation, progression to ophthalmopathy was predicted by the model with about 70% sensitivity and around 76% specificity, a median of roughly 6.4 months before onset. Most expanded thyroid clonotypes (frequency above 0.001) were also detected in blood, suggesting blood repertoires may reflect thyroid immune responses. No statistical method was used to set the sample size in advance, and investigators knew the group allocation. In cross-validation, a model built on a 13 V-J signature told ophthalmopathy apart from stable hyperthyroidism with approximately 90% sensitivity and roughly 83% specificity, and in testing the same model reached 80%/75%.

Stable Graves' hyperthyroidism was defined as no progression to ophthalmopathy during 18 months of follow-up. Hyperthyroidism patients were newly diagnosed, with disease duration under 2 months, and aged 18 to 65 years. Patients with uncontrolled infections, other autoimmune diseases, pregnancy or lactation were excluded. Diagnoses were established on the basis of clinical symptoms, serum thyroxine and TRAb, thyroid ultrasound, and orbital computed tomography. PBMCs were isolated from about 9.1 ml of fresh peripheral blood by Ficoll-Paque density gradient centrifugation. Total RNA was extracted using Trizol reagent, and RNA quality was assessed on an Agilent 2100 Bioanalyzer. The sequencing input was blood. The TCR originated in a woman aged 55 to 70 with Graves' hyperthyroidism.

CDR3 loop: CASSLRDRAYGYTF. Read as DNA, the sequence is TGTGCCAGCAGCTTACGGGACAGGGCCTATGGCTACACCTTC. The chain was built from TRBV11-2 and TRBJ1-2, and 9 junction bases match TRBD1. The junction shows trimming of 2 bases on V and 4 bases on J, and the gene matches do not reach 2 bases of it. The CDR3 runs 14 amino acids, cysteine and phenylalanine included. Only CDR3 DNA is held: 42 bases, read in frame from base 1. CDR1 and CDR2, per the germline V gene, are SGHAT and FQNNGV.